Shown below are 23 T cell receptor beta chains from a single sample sequenced in a study of early T cells in non-severe SARS-CoV-2 infection. TCRdb re-called the 5' RACE reads through MiXCR, storing one row per CDR3 protein. The data hold roughly 60,000 distinct CDR3 sequences, with roughly 12% observed a single time. The source was whole blood, collected at baseline. Receptors were obtained from an adult who was a healthcare worker with PCR-confirmed SARS-CoV-2 infection or an uninfected control (not recorded which).

This chain joins TRBV2 and TRBJ2-5; 9 bases fit TRBD2. V lost 3 bases to trimming and J lost 5 bases; unmatched junction nucleotides: 7. Per germline, CDR1 SNHLY and CDR2 FYNNEI. This CDR3 spans 15 amino acids. The CDR3 sequence is CASSDGASGVETQYF. CDR3 bases: TGTGCCAGCAGTGACGGGGCTAGCGGGGTGGAGACCCAGTACTTC. Drawing the rest from reference TRBV2 and TRBJ2-5, the complete variable domain is EPEVTQTPSHQVTQMGQEVILRCVPISNHLYFYWYRQILGQKVEFLVSFYNNEISEKSEIFDDQFSVERPDGSNFTLKIRSTKLEDSAMYFCASSDGASGVETQYFGPGTRLLVL.

This clonotype was picked up a small number of times. The chain combines TRBV20-1 with TRBJ1-1; tentative D call: TRBD1 (6 bases). CDR1 and CDR2 from the germline V gene are DFQATT and SNEGSKA (reference sequence). Trimming took off 3 bases at V and 7 bases at J, with 18 bases between the two ends. This CDR3 has 14 residues. CDR3 sequence (DNA): TGCAGTGCTAGCGACGCCCCGGGACAAGTTGAAGCTTTCTTT. Translation: CSASDAPGQVEAFF.

This clonotype was seen more than once but under ten times. The genes are TRBV12-3 or TRBV12-4 and TRBJ2-7; 15 bases fit TRBD2. V lost 5 bases and J lost 5; bases outside the gene matches: 4. The CDR3 runs 15 residues. The DNA of the CDR3 is TGTGCCAGCAGTCCGGGACTAGCGGGGGGCGACGAGCAGTACTTC. Residues: CASSPGLAGGDEQYF.

This clonotype was observed many times. This rearrangement joins TRBV10-3 to TRBJ2-1; D may be TRBD1 or TRBD2 (5 bases each). Germline V CDR1 and CDR2: ENHRY, SYGVKD. V dropped 6 bases and J dropped 8 bases, with 14 bases sitting between them. The CDR3 has 13 residues. The CDR3 DNA sequence: TGTGCCATCAGACGAGGGGAATACGATGAGCAGTTCTTC. This codes for CAIRRGEYDEQFF.

Note on this clonotype: Sequence at one end of the junction differs from germline and may be a read error. The chain combines TRBV20-1 with TRBJ1-1; D possibly corresponds to TRBD1 (6 bases). The CDR3 covers 13 residues. Germline V CDR1 and CDR2: DFQATT, SNEGSKA (reference sequence). The CDR3 sequence is CSARDRSTTEAFF. Here the CDR3 DNA reads TGCAGTGCAAGAGACAGGTCTACCACTGAAGCTTTCTTT.

The V gene is TRBV7-2, the J gene TRBJ2-3, with TRBD2 identical over 11 bases. This CDR3 has 16 residues. V shed 5 bases and J 2 bases; nucleotides not matched to a gene: 6. From germline, CDR1 is SGHTA and CDR2 FQGNSA. CDR3 residues: CASSMGTSGYTDTQYF. CDR3 sequence (DNA): TGTGCCAGCAGCATGGGGACTAGCGGATACACAGATACGCAGTATTTT.

There are many counts of this clonotype. The chain is built from TRBV7-2 and TRBJ2-2, with D possibly called TRBD1 or TRBD2 (5 bases each). V was pared by 2 bases and J by 7 bases, with 14 bases between. Germline CDR1 SGHTA, CDR2 FQGNSA. This CDR3 comprises 15 residues. The CDR3 nucleotides are TGTGCCAGCAGCTTATTGGCAGGGAGAGGCGGGGAGCTGTTTTTT. Its protein product is CASSLLAGRGGELFF.

This clonotype was picked up many times. This chain joins TRBV7-6 and TRBJ2-6; D unclear. The germline V gene encodes CDR1 SGHVS and CDR2 FNYEAQ. The CDR3 has 17 residues. The V end was cut by 1 base, the J end by 0 bases, with 10 bases between. DNA for the CDR3: TGTGCCAGCAGCTTAGGACCGAACCTCTCTGGGGCCAACGTCCTGACTTTC. Amino acids: CASSLGPNLSGANVLTF.

The chain links TRBV11-2 to TRBJ2-7; TRBD2 agrees at 10 bases. The ends lost 1 base at V and 3 bases at J; junction bases unmatched: 6. Germline CDR1 SGHAT, CDR2 FQNNGV. This CDR3 comprises 16 residues. In DNA, the CDR3 is TGTGCCAGCAGCTTAGGGACCGGGACTAGCGACTACGAGCAGTACTTC. Its protein is CASSLGTGTSDYEQYF.

This clonotype was observed many times. The chain carries TRBV2 and TRBJ1-5, with TRBD1 matching over 11 bases. The ends lost 10 bases at V and 7 bases at J; junction bases unmatched: 12. The CDR3 spans 15 residues. Germline CDR1 is SNHLY and CDR2 is FYNNEI. The CDR3 protein is CATQLNWDRGQPQHF. The CDR3 DNA is TGTGCCACACAGCTTAATTGGGACAGGGGGCAGCCCCAGCATTTT.

The chain is built from TRBV5-1 and TRBJ2-2, with D maybe TRBD1 (6 bases). CDR3 length: 15 amino acids. The germline V gene has CDR1 SGHRS and CDR2 YFSETQ. Between the trimmed V and J ends, which lost 3 bases and 2 bases, there was a span of 11 bases. CDR3 coding DNA: TGCGCCAGCAGCTCACAGGGACCTAACACCGGGGAGCTGTTTTTT. Translated: CASSSQGPNTGELFF.

The chain couples TRBV7-9 to TRBJ2-1; TRBD2 matches at 7 bases. With V trimmed by 6 bases and J by 5 bases, 4 bases remained unmatched. This CDR3 region has 13 residues. Germline CDR1 is SEHNR and CDR2 is FQNEAQ (reference sequence). The CDR3 reads CASREAGNNEQFF. The CDR3 DNA is TGTGCCAGCAGGGAAGCGGGGAACAATGAGCAGTTCTTC. Combining the CDR3 with reference TRBV7-9 and TRBJ2-1 gives the whole variable domain DTGVSQNPRHKITKRGQNVTFRCDPISEHNRLYWYRQTLGQGPEFLTYFQNEAQLEKSRLLSDRFSAERPKGSFSTLEIQRTEQGDSAMYLCASREAGNNEQFFGPGTRLTVL.

Here the CDR3 reads CASSPVAGPKETQYF. In DNA form, the CDR3 reads TGTGCCAGCAGCCCGGTGGCGGGGCCTAAAGAGACCCAGTACTTC. V is TRBV7-3 and J is TRBJ2-5; TRBD2 is a possible D gene (6 bases). Germline assignment: CDR1 SGHTA and CDR2 FQGTGA. The V and J ends lost 5 bases and 3 bases respectively, with 16 bases between them. The CDR3 extends over 15 amino acids. The full variable domain, completed using reference TRBV7-3 and TRBJ2-5, is GAGVSQTPSNKVTEKGKYVELRCDPISGHTALYWYRQSLGQGPEFLIYFQGTGAADDSGLPNDRFFAVRPEGSVSTLKIQRTERGDSAVYLCASSPVAGPKETQYFGPGTRLLVL.

The table lists this clonotype with many counts. This chain uses TRBV7-9 with TRBJ2-7; weak D call: TRBD2 (7 bases). The CDR3 consists of 15 residues. V lost 5 bases to trimming and J lost 2 bases, with 16 bases between them. CDR1 SEHNR and CDR2 FQNEAQ come from the germline V gene (reference sequence). The DNA for the CDR3 is TGTGCCAGCAGCCCCTCGGGGGGCCTGACCTACGAGCAGTACTTC. It is translated as CASSPSGGLTYEQYF.

The chain employs TRBV6-1 and TRBJ2-7; no reliable D call. The CDR3 has 13 amino acids. The V and J ends lost 5 bases and 4 bases respectively, with 12 bases between them. From germline, CDR1 is MNHNS and CDR2 SASEGT. The CDR3: CASSLRRFYEQYF. CDR3 coding DNA: TGTGCCAGCAGTCTTCGCAGGTTTTACGAGCAGTACTTC.

This clonotype was detected many times. The chain links TRBV7-9 to TRBJ2-5; 8 bases match TRBD1. V shed 5 bases and J 2 bases; nucleotides not matched to a gene: 4. This CDR3 region has 14 residues. Germline CDR1 reads SEHNR; CDR2 reads FQNEAQ (reference sequence). Here the CDR3 DNA reads TGTGCCAGCAGCCCCGGGACAGGACAAGAGACCCAGTACTTC. As protein: CASSPGTGQETQYF.

V and J are TRBV2 and TRBJ1-2, with D possibly matching TRBD1 (6 bases). V was clipped by 8 bases and J by 4 bases, with 26 bases between them. The CDR3 length is 17 residues. Looked up from germline, CDR1 is SNHLY and CDR2 is FYNNEI. The CDR3 reads CASPEREQGQFGYGYTF. CDR3 in DNA: TGTGCCAGCCCCGAGCGGGAACAGGGCCAGTTTGGCTATGGCTACACCTTC. The variable domain in full, with the rest retrieved from reference TRBV2 and TRBJ1-2, is EPEVTQTPSHQVTQMGQEVILRCVPISNHLYFYWYRQILGQKVEFLVSFYNNEISEKSEIFDDQFSVERPDGSNFTLKIRSTKLEDSAMYFCASPEREQGQFGYGYTFGSGTRLTVV.

This clonotype was counted only a few times. The chain is built from TRBV2 and TRBJ1-2; D is ambiguous. Between the trimmed V and J ends, which lost 2 bases and 1 base, there was a span of 8 bases. Germline values: CDR1 SNHLY, CDR2 FYNNEI. This CDR3 contains 14 residues. The CDR3, as DNA: TGTGCCAGCAGTGAATCGGTGCTTAACTATGGCTACACCTTC. As protein: CASSESVLNYGYTF. Full variable domain (outside the CDR3, taken from reference TRBV2 and TRBJ1-2): EPEVTQTPSHQVTQMGQEVILRCVPISNHLYFYWYRQILGQKVEFLVSFYNNEISEKSEIFDDQFSVERPDGSNFTLKIRSTKLEDSAMYFCASSESVLNYGYTFGSGTRLTVV.

This clonotype has at least ten counts. V and J are TRBV7-8 and TRBJ2-7; maybe TRBD1 (6 bases). In germline, CDR1 is SGHVS, CDR2 FQNEAQ. V lost 4 bases to trimming and J lost 0 bases, with 10 bases between them. The CDR3 runs 14 residues. The CDR3 loop is CASSSSTGSYEQYF. As DNA, the CDR3 is TGTGCCAGCAGCTCATCGACAGGCTCCTACGAGCAGTACTTC.

This chain joins TRBV27 and TRBJ2-5; no clear D gene. The CDR3 consists of 13 residues. The V gene's germline CDR1 is MNHEY and CDR2 SMNVEV (reference sequence). The V and J ends lost 4 bases and 3 bases respectively, with 9 bases between them. The CDR3 is CASSSRDEETQYF. The CDR3 DNA follows: TGTGCCAGCAGTTCGCGTGATGAAGAGACCCAGTACTTC.

This clonotype was seen a few times. V and J are TRBV7-9 and TRBJ2-7; D is unclear. Germline V gene sequence: CDR1 SEHNR, CDR2 FQNEAQ (reference sequence). Trimming removed 0 bases at V and 3 bases at J, with 6 bases between. There are 13 residues in the CDR3. The CDR3 bases are TGTGCCAGCAGCTTAGCCCCACACTACGAGCAGTACTTC. It codes for CASSLAPHYEQYF.

This clonotype was picked up a small number of times. The gene calls are TRBV20-1 and TRBJ2-3; TRBD2 matches 9 bases. The CDR3 length is 17 residues. V trimming: 0 bases; J trimming: 3 bases; junction bases outside the gene matches: 10. From germline, CDR1 is DFQATT and CDR2 SNEGSKA (reference sequence). This CDR3 is CSARDPWAGGLTDTQYF. CDR3 in DNA: TGCAGTGCTAGAGACCCCTGGGCGGGGGGGTTGACAGATACGCAGTATTTT.

The V and J genes are TRBV7-2 and TRBJ2-7, with 11 nucleotides matching TRBD1. CDR3 length: 14 residues. CDR1 SGHTA and CDR2 FQGNSA come from the germline V gene. Trimming at V came to 4 bases and at J to 3 bases, leaving 2 bases not matched to a gene. CDR3 DNA sequence: TGTGCCAGCAGCTGGGACAGGGGGAACTACGAGCAGTACTTC. Residues: CASSWDRGNYEQYF.